What follows are 29 T cell receptor beta chains derived from one specimen sequenced in a study of cytomegalovirus exposure and HLA in healthy donors. Vbeta (60) and Jbeta (13) primers were used in the PCR. The method was immunoSEQ multiplex PCR; TCRdb's version includes in-frame clones alone and lacks a portion of them. The sample holds about 47,000 clones; 72% are singletons and the top ten take about 6%. Sequenced input: PBMCs. The origin of the receptors is a young man in good health and CMV-seronegative.

This sequence joins TRBV7-6 and TRBJ2-7; D is possibly TRBD2 (6 bases). The V end was cut by 0 bases, the J end by 2 bases, with 20 bases between. CDR1 is SGHVS, CDR2 FNYEAQ, per germline. This CDR3 contains 18 residues. As DNA, the CDR3 is TGTGCCAGCAGCTTAGCGCATCCTAGCGCGGAGCTAACCTACGAGCAGTACTTC. Amino acid sequence: CASSLAHPSAELTYEQYF.

V usage is TRBV30 and J usage is TRBJ2-7; 10 nucleotides match TRBD2. The V gene end was trimmed by 0 bases and the J gene end by 3 bases; junction bases not matched to a gene: 5. Germline loops: CDR1 GTSNPN, CDR2 SVGIG (reference sequence). The CDR3 has 15 amino acids. As DNA, the CDR3 is TGTGCCTGGAGTGTAGGGTCTAGCGGGGGCTACGAGCAGTACTTC. It codes for CAWSVGSSGGYEQYF.

CDR3 bases: TGTGCCAGCAGCCAAGATCGGAGTCTAGCGGGATCCTACGAGCAGTACTTC. Translation gives CASSQDRSLAGSYEQYF. The V gene is TRBV14, the J gene TRBJ2-7, with 9 positions matching TRBD2. Trimming cost V 0 bases and J 1 base; bases outside gene matches: 7. The CDR3 has 17 residues. In germline, CDR1 is SGHDN, CDR2 FVKESK.

This clone turned up a few times. CDR3 residues: CASSYGAGGSYEQYF. In nucleotides, the CDR3 is TGTGCCAGCAGTTACGGGGCGGGAGGCTCCTACGAGCAGTACTTC. The chain is built from TRBV6-5 and TRBJ2-7; 8 bases map to TRBD2. Looked up from germline, CDR1 is MNHEY and CDR2 is SVGAGI. The junction had 3 bases not matched to a gene; V was cut back by 2 bases and J by 0 bases. The CDR3 loop spans 15 amino acids.

V gene TRBV2 combines with J gene TRBJ2-3, with D possibly TRBD2 on 5 matching bases. Deletions cut 10 bases from V and 8 bases from J, with 13 bases between. This CDR3 has 11 residues. The germline CDR1 and CDR2 sequences are SNHLY and FYNNEI. The CDR3 DNA is TGTGCCACCCGGACGGACTCTACGCAGTATTTT. The encoded protein is CATRTDSTQYF.

The CDR3 DNA reads as TGCGCCAGCAGCAAATCAAACAGGGCTAGCACAGATACGCAGTATTTT. Amino acids: CASSKSNRASTDTQYF. The rearrangement joins TRBV5-1 to TRBJ2-3; perhaps TRBD1 as D (6 bases). Germline assignment: CDR1 SGHRS and CDR2 YFSETQ. The germline V and J ends were trimmed by 4 bases and 0 bases, with 15 bases remaining between them. The CDR3 extends over 16 amino acids.

This rearrangement joins TRBV5-6 to TRBJ1-5; D is unresolved. The CDR3 runs to 14 residues. Between the trimmed V and J ends, which lost 0 bases and 4 bases, there was a span of 8 bases. CDR1 and CDR2 from the germline V gene are SGHDT and YYEEEE. CDR3 protein: CASSLDSTNQPQHF. CDR3 DNA sequence: TGTGCCAGCAGCTTGGATTCGACTAATCAGCCCCAGCATTTT.

This chain connects TRBV29-1 to TRBJ1-1; weak D call: TRBD1 (6 bases). Trimming pared 7 bases from V and 3 bases from J, leaving 12 bases between. The V gene's germline CDR1 is SQVTM and CDR2 ANQGSEA. The CDR3 covers 12 residues. The CDR3 DNA is TGCAGCGCTTTGAGGGGGTACACTGAAGCTTTCTTT. Translation gives CSALRGYTEAFF.

This chain's CDR3 is CASSPPAGGSYNEQFF. CDR3 DNA sequence: TGTGCCAGCAGCCCCCCAGCGGGAGGTTCCTACAATGAGCAGTTCTTC. The chain joins TRBV5-6 to TRBJ2-1; 9 nucleotides match TRBD2. This CDR3 is built from 16 residues. With V trimmed by 4 bases and J by 1 base, 6 bases remained unmatched. In germline, CDR1 is SGHDT, CDR2 YYEEEE.

In this sample, this clone turned up a few times. This chain connects TRBV27 to TRBJ2-7; 9 nucleotides match TRBD1. Germline loops: CDR1 MNHEY, CDR2 SMNVEV (reference sequence). The CDR3 loop spans 14 amino acids. V gave up 6 bases and J gave up 4 bases; unmatched junction bases: 7. DNA of the CDR3: TGTGCCAGCAGGCCCCGGGACAGGGAGTACGAGCAGTACTTC. Its translation is CASRPRDREYEQYF.

This sequence joins TRBV10-3 and TRBJ2-1, with D possibly matching TRBD1 (6 bases). CDR3 length equals 15 residues. Per the germline V gene, CDR1 is ENHRY and CDR2 is SYGVKD. The V gene lost 0 bases and the J gene lost 1 base, with 7 bases spanning the gap. CDR3 amino acids: CAISESRGSYNEQFF. DNA for the CDR3: TGTGCCATCAGTGAGTCCAGGGGTTCCTACAATGAGCAGTTCTTC.

V usage is TRBV29-1 and J usage is TRBJ2-7; possibly TRBD2 for D (6 bases). Trimming left V 4 bases short and J 7 bases short, with 17 bases between. The CDR3 has 13 amino acids. The germline gives CDR1 SQVTM, CDR2 ANQGSEA. The CDR3 region is CSVVGGPFEEQYF. The DNA of the CDR3 is TGCAGCGTTGTCGGGGGACCGTTCGAAGAGCAGTACTTC.

The chain joins TRBV28 to TRBJ2-7; 15 positions agree with TRBD2. CDR1 is MDHEN and CDR2 is SYDVKM in the germline V gene. Unmatched junction bases numbered 11, after V lost 5 bases and J lost 12 bases. The CDR3 totals 15 residues. The DNA of the CDR3 is TGTGCCAGCAGTCAACATCCGGGACTAGCGGGAGGATGGTACTTC. This sequence encodes CASSQHPGLAGGWYF.

V usage is TRBV5-6 and J usage is TRBJ2-1; 9 bases align to TRBD2. The CDR3 extends over 17 amino acids. Germline CDR1 and CDR2: SGHDT and YYEEEE. With V trimmed by 1 base and J by 9 bases, 14 bases remained unmatched. The CDR3 region has the DNA TGTGCCAGCAGCTTGAAAGTTGGTCTAGCGGGAATTGGTGAGCAGTTCTTC. As protein: CASSLKVGLAGIGEQFF.

This chain uses TRBV29-1 with TRBJ1-2; D remains unclear. The CDR3 has 14 residues. Germline CDR1 is SQVTM and CDR2 is ANQGSEA. Trimming took 3 bases from V and 3 from J, leaving 14 bases between them. CDR3 sequence reads: CSVEPAGIDYGYTF. The CDR3 bases are TGCAGCGTTGAGCCGGCGGGGATCGACTATGGCTACACCTTC.

V gene TRBV19 combines with J gene TRBJ2-1, with 8 bases matching TRBD1. The V segment lost 7 bases and the J segment 3 bases; nucleotides outside the gene matches: 11. The CDR3 sequence is 16 residues long. The germline gives CDR1 LNHDA, CDR2 SQIVND (reference sequence). The chain's CDR3 is CASTPFLGQGYNEQFF. The CDR3 coding sequence is TGTGCCAGTACCCCTTTCCTCGGACAGGGCTACAATGAGCAGTTCTTC.

This chain joins TRBV5-4 and TRBJ2-1; 7 bases are shared with TRBD2. The CDR3 length is 14 residues. CDR1 is SGHNT, CDR2 YYREEE, per germline (reference sequence). V was clipped by 0 bases and J by 5 bases; unmatched bases: 2. The CDR3, as DNA: TGTGCCAGCAGCTTGGAGGCGGGAGACAATGAGCAGTTCTTC. It is translated as CASSLEAGDNEQFF.

This clone was found a few times. J is TRBJ2-7 and V is TRBV5-1, with TRBD2 matching 14 bases. V lost 1 base to trimming and J lost 3 bases; unmatched junction nucleotides: 9. CDR3 length: 18 amino acids. CDR1 SGHRS and CDR2 YFSETQ come from the germline V gene. CDR3 sequence reads: CASSLRGTSGSGGYEQYF. Written as DNA, the CDR3 is TGCGCCAGCAGCTTGCGGGGGACTAGCGGGAGCGGGGGCTACGAGCAGTACTTC.

The V and J genes are TRBV6-5 and TRBJ1-2, with D uncertain. The germline CDR1 and CDR2 sequences are MNHEY and SVGAGI. The V end lost 0 bases, the J end lost 8 bases, and 13 bases lay between the germline ends. CDR3 length: 14 residues. The CDR3 DNA reads TGTGCCAGCAGTTACTCCCATGAGGGCCGGGGCTACACCTTC. Its protein is CASSYSHEGRGYTF.

The V gene is TRBV30, the J gene TRBJ1-2; D gene unclear. With 2 bases removed from V and 0 bases from J, the gap between germline ends came to 7 bases. The germline V gene has CDR1 GTSNPN and CDR2 SVGIG (reference sequence). The CDR3 extends over 13 amino acids. CDR3 DNA sequence: TGTGCCTGGAGTCGGGGATCTAACTATGGCTACACCTTC. Its translation is CAWSRGSNYGYTF.

The V gene is TRBV6-1, the J gene TRBJ2-7; a weak D match, TRBD1 (6 bases). V lost 7 bases and J 3 bases, leaving 10 bases between the germline ends. This CDR3 is built from 12 residues. CDR1 and CDR2 from the germline V gene are MNHNS and SASEGT. For the CDR3, the DNA is TGTGCCAGCAACAGGGCGGACTACGAGCAGTACTTC. Protein sequence: CASNRADYEQYF.

This chain uses TRBV19 with TRBJ2-7; TRBD1 agrees at 7 bases. The trim removed 3 bases at V and 4 bases at J, leaving 6 bases unmatched. The V gene's germline CDR1 is LNHDA and CDR2 SQIVND (reference sequence). This CDR3 region has 14 residues. This CDR3 reads CASSISTGYYEQYF. The DNA for the CDR3 is TGTGCCAGTAGTATTTCGACAGGGTATTACGAGCAGTACTTC.

The table lists this clone with a count of one. Sequence at one end of the junction differs from germline and may be a read error. The genes are TRBV15 and TRBJ1-5, with 7 positions matching TRBD1. Germline assignment: CDR1 LNHNV and CDR2 YYDKDF (reference sequence). The CDR3 totals 15 residues. CDR3 coding DNA: TGTGCCACCAGCAGAGAACGACAGGGTACTCAGTCCCAGCATTTT. It encodes CATSRERQGTQSQHF.

This chain joins TRBV5-4 and TRBJ2-1; D remains unclear. CDR3 size: 15 residues. The ends were cut back, 2 bases at V and 0 bases at J, with 9 bases in the middle. The germline CDR1 and CDR2 sequences are SGHNT and YYREEE (reference sequence). The CDR3 DNA is TGTGCCAGCAGCTTCTCCCTGAGCTCCTACAATGAGCAGTTCTTC. This sequence encodes CASSFSLSSYNEQFF.

A few counts support this clone. A far larger clone is one base from this, pointing to a likely read error. The J gene is TRBJ2-3, the V gene TRBV6-1; 7 nucleotides align to TRBD2. Germline CDR1 and CDR2: MNHNS and SASEGT. Unmatched junction bases numbered 6, after V lost 2 bases and J lost 4 bases. This CDR3 is built from 15 residues. The CDR3 loop reads CASSETRGSPDTQYF. Written as DNA, the CDR3 is TGTGCCAGCAGTGAAACTCGCGGGAGCCCAGATACGCAGTATTTT.

J is TRBJ1-2 and V is TRBV11-2; D is perhaps TRBD1 (5 bases). The V and J ends lost 2 bases and 0 bases respectively, with 13 bases between them. The germline CDR1 and CDR2 sequences are SGHAT and FQNNGV. The CDR3 is 16 residues long. CDR3 nucleotides: TGTGCCAGCAGCTTACGCAGGGCCGGCGCTAACTATGGCTACACCTTC. Its protein product is CASSLRRAGANYGYTF.

The chain couples TRBV5-1 to TRBJ2-5; no definite D call. V was trimmed by 1 base and J by 2 bases, leaving 6 bases between them. There are 13 residues in the CDR3. The V gene's germline CDR1 is SGHRS and CDR2 YFSETQ. CDR3 loop: CASSLSSQETQYF. The CDR3 DNA reads TGCGCCAGCAGCTTGTCCTCGCAAGAGACCCAGTACTTC. Looking up the rest from reference TRBV5-1 and TRBJ2-5 gives the full variable domain: KAGVTQTPRYLIKTRGQQVTLSCSPISGHRSVSWYQQTPGQGLQFLFEYFSETQRNKGNFPGRFSGRQFSNSRSEMNVSTLELGDSALYLCASSLSSQETQYFGPGTRLLVL.

This chain joins TRBV7-9 and TRBJ2-5; D might be TRBD1 (5 bases). The CDR3 runs to 14 residues. V was cut by 0 bases and J by 0 bases, with 5 bases left in between. From germline, CDR1 is SEHNR and CDR2 FQNEAQ (reference sequence). This chain's CDR3 is CASSLATDQETQYF. CDR3 coding DNA: TGTGCCAGCAGCTTAGCGACAGACCAAGAGACCCAGTACTTC.

This clone was seen only once. The V call is TRBV5-6, the J call TRBJ2-5; 8 positions match TRBD1. The CDR3 is 14 residues long. J gave up 3 bases and V 0 bases, and 1 base lay outside the gene matches. Looked up from germline, CDR1 is SGHDT and CDR2 is YYEEEE. CDR3 loop: CASSLGTGKETQYF. The CDR3 nucleotides are TGTGCCAGCAGCTTGGGGACAGGGAAAGAGACCCAGTACTTC.